This TCR beta chain was retrieved from a study of cytomegalovirus exposure and HLA in healthy donors. Study at large: Among the approximately 430 donors who were genotyped, around 77% fell in the genetic ancestry cluster that is associated with self-reported Caucasian donors. Study-level findings and limits: TCR sequences were mostly rare, though some public TCRs occurred in many donors.

A note on this clone: Its antigen is currently unknown.

Both 60 Vbeta primers and 13 Jbeta primers went into the PCR. Repertoires were generated with immunoSEQ multiplex PCR, while TCRdb's copy carries only in-frame clones and drops some. The data contain about 190,000 clones, about 86% of them singletons. With 3 bases clipped from V and 10 bases from J, the junction kept 5 bases outside the gene matches. The CDR3 is 12 amino acids. Per germline, CDR1 MGHRA and CDR2 YSYEKL. At sampling all donors were nominally healthy, likely with unrecorded immune exposures. This TCR came from a woman under 30 in good health and CMV-seropositive. The J gene is TRBJ1-2, the V gene TRBV4-1; 7 bases are shared with TRBD1. Sequenced sample: PBMCs. For the CDR3, the DNA is TGCGCCAGCAGCCAGGGGACAGTTGACTACACCTTC. It is translated as CASSQGTVDYTF.